The TCR beta chain under discussion was sequenced for a study of T cell repertoires in cytomegalovirus infection. As for the study in general: Recently identified HLA-C-restricted CMV epitopes and well-studied HLA-B-restricted CMV epitopes were used by the study.

One entry per CDR3 protein, called by TCRdb with MiXCR from the reads. The table includes some 940,000 distinct CDR3 sequences, under 40% detected once. Study-wide points: CMV-specific HLA-C-restricted TCR beta clonotypes dominated the ex vivo response.

This clonotype was seen repeatedly, ten times or more. What it binds is not known. Germline lookup yields CDR1 SEHNR and CDR2 FQNEAQ (reference sequence). V was pared by 6 bases and J by 1 base, with 5 bases of the junction left unmatched. This CDR3 spans 14 amino acids. This chain joins TRBV7-9 and TRBJ1-1; 7 bases align to TRBD1. Source: cultured CD8+ T cells from PBMCs, taken from culture after CMV antigen stimulation. The clonotype originates from a human donor in good health (CMV status not recorded). Some clones in this sample may be carry-over from other donors' samples. CDR3 residues: CASRSDRENTEAFF. The CDR3 region has the DNA TGTGCCAGCAGGTCCGACAGGGAGAACACTGAAGCTTTCTTT.